These 28 T cell receptor beta chains came from one sample sequenced in a study of cytomegalovirus exposure and HLA in healthy donors. PCR involved 60 Vbeta and 13 Jbeta primers. The table came from immunoSEQ multiplex PCR; TCRdb's copy has only in-frame clones and leaves some out. The sample includes about 200,000 clones, around 76% of them seen just once. Input material: PBMCs. The origin of the receptors is a man younger than 40 in good health and CMV-seronegative.

The chain combines TRBV28 with TRBJ2-7; 7 nucleotides line up with TRBD2. With V trimmed by 2 bases and J by 5 bases, 12 bases remained unmatched. CDR3 length: 16 residues. Germline V gene data show CDR1 as MDHEN and CDR2 as SYDVKM. CDR3 loop: CASSLPTGLVAHEQYF. CDR3 in DNA: TGTGCCAGCAGTTTACCCACAGGACTAGTTGCCCACGAGCAGTACTTC.

The chain recombines TRBV19 with TRBJ2-2, with a weak D call TRBD2 (6 bases). Germline values: CDR1 LNHDA, CDR2 SQIVND (reference sequence). Trimming stripped 4 bases from V and 7 bases from J, with 10 bases between. The CDR3 consists of 13 residues. CDR3: CASSSLGGGELFF. The CDR3, as DNA: TGTGCCAGTAGTAGCCTCGGGGGCGGGGAGCTGTTTTTT.

This chain uses TRBV2 with TRBJ1-5; TRBD1 matches 7 bases. CDR3 length: 15 amino acids. Germline loops: CDR1 SNHLY, CDR2 FYNNEI. Germline trimming cut 5 bases from V and 2 bases from J; bases unmatched to any gene: 6. CDR3 nucleotide sequence: TGTGCCAGCAGTCGGGACAGCGTTGGCAATCAGCCCCAGCATTTT. It yields the protein CASSRDSVGNQPQHF.

This chain links TRBV2 with TRBJ2-7; 11 bases line up with TRBD2. CDR3 length: 12 amino acids. The V and J ends lost 10 bases and 3 bases, in that order; junction bases with no gene match: 2. Per germline, CDR1 SNHLY and CDR2 FYNNEI. CDR3 DNA: TGTGCCACCGGACTAGCGGGCTACGAGCAGTACTTC. Translated: CATGLAGYEQYF.

This chain joins TRBV12-2 and TRBJ1-1; no DNA check was done on the table's D call, TRBD1. TRBV12-2 is classified as a pseudogene. The CDR3 is made up of 15 amino acids. CDR3 region: CASRGGGGGNTEAFF. The CDR3 DNA sequence: TGTGCAAGTCGCGGAGGGGGCGGAGGGAACACTGAAGCTTTCTTT.

This rearrangement joins TRBV29-1 to TRBJ2-1, with 8 bases lining up with TRBD2. In germline, CDR1 is SQVTM, CDR2 ANQGSEA. The length of the CDR3 is 16 residues. With V trimmed by 6 bases and J by 3 bases, 13 bases remained unmatched. The CDR3 region is CSVRGFTSGYYNEQFF. CDR3 in DNA: TGCAGCGTGAGAGGGTTTACTAGCGGCTACTACAATGAGCAGTTCTTC.

The chain couples TRBV5-1 to TRBJ2-3; 10 bases are a match to TRBD2. The CDR3 extends over 15 amino acids. Germline CDR1 is SGHRS and CDR2 is YFSETQ. J lost 1 base, V lost 4 bases, and 3 bases had no gene match. CDR3 DNA: TGCGCCAGCAGCACCGGGACTAGCGGCACAGATACGCAGTATTTT. This encodes CASSTGTSGTDTQYF. The complete variable domain, with remaining parts taken from reference TRBV5-1 and TRBJ2-3, reads KAGVTQTPRYLIKTRGQQVTLSCSPISGHRSVSWYQQTPGQGLQFLFEYFSETQRNKGNFPGRFSGRQFSNSRSEMNVSTLELGDSALYLCASSTGTSGTDTQYFGPGTRLTVL.

V and J are TRBV11-2 and TRBJ2-7; unclear D gene. The germline gives CDR1 SGHAT, CDR2 FQNNGV. The ends were cut back, 1 base at V and 0 bases at J, with 7 bases in the middle. This CDR3 spans 14 amino acids. CDR3 sequence (DNA): TGTGCCAGCAGCTTAGGTGGCAACTCCTACGAGCAGTACTTC. It is translated as CASSLGGNSYEQYF.

V and J are TRBV28 and TRBJ1-5; 7 bases fit TRBD1. The CDR3 contains 19 residues. Germline lookup yields CDR1 MDHEN and CDR2 SYDVKM. J gave up 1 base and V 1 base, and 13 bases lay outside the gene matches. The CDR3 region has the DNA TGTGCCAGCAGTTTATATGGCCCCCACACAGGGGTGAGCAATCAGCCCCAGCATTTT. Translation gives CASSLYGPHTGVSNQPQHF.

This sequence joins TRBV7-2 and TRBJ1-1, with 9 bases that match TRBD1. CDR1 and CDR2 from the germline V gene are SGHTA and FQGNSA. With 0 bases clipped from V and 5 bases from J, the junction kept 7 bases outside the gene matches. CDR3 length equals 16 residues. The CDR3 is CASSLAPTGGWTEAFF. The CDR3 DNA follows: TGTGCCAGCAGCTTAGCCCCGACAGGGGGGTGGACTGAAGCTTTCTTT.

The chain combines TRBV6-5 with TRBJ1-3; D ambiguous. Germline V CDR1 and CDR2: MNHEY, SVGAGI. Trimming shortened V by 5 bases and J by 0 bases, and 11 bases separated the two germline ends. The CDR3 is 15 amino acids. CDR3 in amino acids: CASSRRGISGNTIYF. The CDR3 DNA follows: TGTGCCAGCAGTCGCAGAGGGATCTCTGGAAACACCATATATTTT.

This chain links TRBV27 with TRBJ2-7; 9 nucleotides match TRBD1. The CDR3 runs to 15 residues. J gave up 3 bases and V 4 bases, and 7 bases lay outside the gene matches. Germline V gene data show CDR1 as MNHEY and CDR2 as SMNVEV (reference sequence). DNA of the CDR3: TGTGCCAGCAGTTCTTTACAGGGGGCTGGCTACGAGCAGTACTTC. Encoded protein: CASSSLQGAGYEQYF.

The chain links TRBV6-1 to TRBJ1-6; D perhaps matches TRBD1 (6 bases). The germline CDR1 and CDR2 sequences are MNHNS and SASEGT. Trimming took off 8 bases at V and 7 bases at J, with 15 bases between the two ends. The CDR3 consists of 14 residues. The CDR3 DNA reads as TGTGCCAGCGCGCTACAGGGCATCAATTCACCCCTCCACTTT. It translates to CASALQGINSPLHF.

The chain recombines TRBV11-2 with TRBJ2-7; 9 bases are a match to TRBD2. After removal of 2 bases from V and 7 bases from J, the junction contained 12 bases not matched to a gene. Germline CDR1 and CDR2: SGHAT and FQNNGV. The CDR3 is 16 residues long. In nucleotides, the CDR3 is TGTGCCAGCAGCTTACTCAGGAAGGTAGCGGGAGAAGAGCAGTACTTC. Protein product: CASSLLRKVAGEEQYF.

The chain uses TRBV2 and TRBJ2-1, with 11 bases aligning to TRBD2. V was clipped by 5 bases and J by 3 bases; unmatched bases: 3. The germline V gene encodes CDR1 SNHLY and CDR2 FYNNEI. This CDR3 comprises 15 residues. The CDR3 DNA is TGTGCCAGCAGTTTTACTAGCGGGAGCTACAATGAGCAGTTCTTC. Protein sequence: CASSFTSGSYNEQFF.

V is TRBV15 and J is TRBJ2-5; D unclear. The CDR3 totals 14 residues. Germline CDR1 is LNHNV and CDR2 is YYDKDF (reference sequence). The ends were cut back, 3 bases at V and 2 bases at J, with 10 bases in the middle. The CDR3 DNA follows: TGTGCCACCAGCAGGGGCAGCTTGCAAGAGACCCAGTACTTC. Translating it yields CATSRGSLQETQYF.

The rearrangement uses TRBV7-3 and TRBJ2-1; D is uncertain. From germline, CDR1 is SGHTA and CDR2 FQGTGA. The CDR3 covers 15 residues. V was cut by 1 base and J by 3 bases, with 10 bases left in between. In nucleotides, the CDR3 is TGTGCCAGCAGCTTAATGGAAGAGCGCTACAATGAGCAGTTCTTC. The encoded protein is CASSLMEERYNEQFF.

The chain carries TRBV15 and TRBJ2-5; 9 bases map to TRBD1. The CDR3 runs 14 residues. Germline assignment: CDR1 LNHNV and CDR2 YYDKDF (reference sequence). Trimming at V came to 3 bases and at J to 4 bases, leaving 3 bases not matched to a gene. The CDR3 loop is CATSSWTGAETQYF. The CDR3 region has the DNA TGTGCCACCAGCAGCTGGACAGGGGCAGAGACCCAGTACTTC.

This clone is judged medium-sized. Different DNA sequences within this sample yield the same CDR3. The chain has TRBV7-3 and TRBJ1-1, with no clear D. Trimming took 3 bases from V and 5 from J, leaving 13 bases between them. CDR3 length equals 14 residues. CDR1 and CDR2 from the germline V gene are SGHTA and FQGTGA. In nucleotides, the CDR3 is TGTGCCAGCAGCTTGGGCGGGTCGGGGACTGAAGCTTTCTTT. Its translation is CASSLGGSGTEAFF. Supplemented by reference TRBV7-3 and TRBJ1-1, the full variable domain reads GAGVSQTPSNKVTEKGKYVELRCDPISGHTALYWYRQSLGQGPEFLIYFQGTGAADDSGLPNDRFFAVRPEGSVSTLKIQRTERGDSAVYLCASSLGGSGTEAFFGQGTRLTVV.

This clone was detected a few times. The gene calls are TRBV5-4 and TRBJ2-2; D perhaps matches TRBD2 (6 bases). The germline V gene encodes CDR1 SGHNT and CDR2 YYREEE (reference sequence). Trimming cost V 3 bases and J 1 base, with 16 bases left between them. This CDR3 has 17 residues. CDR3 residues: CASSWGGIAVNTGELFF. DNA of the CDR3: TGTGCCAGCAGCTGGGGTGGAATAGCGGTGAACACCGGGGAGCTGTTTTTT.

This clone was counted between two and nine times. CDR3 bases: TGTGCCAGCAGCCAAAGAGGAGGCCTGAGGGACACTGAAGCTTTCTTT. Translating it yields CASSQRGGLRDTEAFF. The gene calls are TRBV14 and TRBJ1-1; no clear D gene. The CDR3 is 16 amino acids. V lost 2 bases, J lost 3 bases, and 16 bases lay in between. Germline-derived CDR1 and CDR2 are SGHDN and FVKESK.

The J gene is TRBJ2-7, the V gene TRBV5-4; TRBD2 might be the D (5 bases). The V gene's germline CDR1 is SGHNT and CDR2 YYREEE (reference sequence). V lost 4 bases, J lost 0 bases, and 14 bases lay in between. The CDR3 has 15 residues. CDR3 nucleotides: TGTGCCAGCAGCCCCTCAACTAGTTTCTCCTACGAGCAGTACTTC. Translating it yields CASSPSTSFSYEQYF.

The gene calls are TRBV11-2 and TRBJ2-7; 8 bases align to TRBD2. This CDR3 contains 16 residues. The germline CDR1 and CDR2 sequences are SGHAT and FQNNGV. The V and J ends lost 1 base and 2 bases, in that order; junction bases with no gene match: 7. The CDR3 bases are TGTGCCAGCAGCTTAGGTAGTAGCGGGGAGACCTACGAGCAGTACTTC. This codes for CASSLGSSGETYEQYF.

V gene TRBV2 combines with J gene TRBJ2-4; D is possibly TRBD2 (6 bases). Per germline, CDR1 SNHLY and CDR2 FYNNEI. The V and J ends lost 6 bases and 0 bases respectively, with 18 bases between them. The CDR3 totals 17 residues. CDR3 sequence (DNA): TGTGCCAGCAGCGGGACTCCCGGGGCTGTAGCCAAAAACATTCAGTACTTC. Residues: CASSGTPGAVAKNIQYF. Using reference TRBV2 and TRBJ2-4 for the parts outside the CDR3, the full variable domain is EPEVTQTPSHQVTQMGQEVILRCVPISNHLYFYWYRQILGQKVEFLVSFYNNEISEKSEIFDDQFSVERPDGSNFTLKIRSTKLEDSAMYFCASSGTPGAVAKNIQYFGAGTRLSVL.

CDR3 coding DNA: TGTGCCAGCAGTTCCGGACAGGGCGAAACCGGGGAGCTGTTTTTT. This encodes CASSSGQGETGELFF. The J gene is TRBJ2-2, the V gene TRBV6-6; TRBD1 matches at 8 bases. CDR3 size: 15 residues. V lost 4 bases and J lost 5; bases outside the gene matches: 6. Germline lookup yields CDR1 MNHNY and CDR2 SVGAGI (reference sequence).

This clone turned up a few times. V gene TRBV6-1 combines with J gene TRBJ1-2, with D possibly being TRBD1 (5 bases). The CDR3 loop spans 12 amino acids. The germline CDR1 and CDR2 sequences are MNHNS and SASEGT. Trimming cost V 4 bases and J 4 bases, with 7 bases left between them. CDR3 coding DNA: TGTGCCAGCAGTGCAACAGGCTATGGCTACACCTTC. It specifies CASSATGYGYTF.

The chain couples TRBV5-6 to TRBJ1-3; 7 positions agree with TRBD1. Trimming cost V 0 bases and J 0 bases; bases outside gene matches: 9. CDR1 is SGHDT, CDR2 YYEEEE, per germline. The CDR3 runs to 18 residues. The CDR3: CASSLATGNRYSGNTIYF. CDR3 nucleotides: TGTGCCAGCAGCTTGGCGACAGGGAACCGCTACTCTGGAAACACCATATATTTT.

The CDR3 coding sequence is TGTGCCATCAGTGGATACGGTACCCCCTCCGAGCAGTACTTC. Translated, it gives CAISGYGTPSEQYF. This chain uses TRBV10-3 with TRBJ2-7; no firm D call. CDR3 size: 14 residues. The V end lost 4 bases, the J end lost 6 bases, and 16 bases lay between the germline ends. Germline CDR1 ENHRY, CDR2 SYGVKD.